The next 22 T cell receptor beta chains were all read from a single sample in a study of T cells after yellow fever vaccination. TCRdb used MiXCR to reprocess the 5' RACE reads, holding one entry per CDR3 protein. The sample lists almost 600,000 distinct CDR3 sequences, roughly 13% occurring once. Here the sequenced sample was PBMCs, taken on the day of the yellow fever booster vaccination. Source of these receptors: a young man who received the YFV17D yellow fever vaccine.

The sample holds a few counts of this clonotype. The rearrangement uses TRBV7-8 and TRBJ1-1, with 7 bases aligning to TRBD1. Trimming took 5 bases from V and 3 from J; bases not matched to a gene: 6. The germline CDR1 and CDR2 sequences are SGHVS and FQNEAQ. This CDR3 has 14 amino acids. The CDR3 DNA reads TGTGCCAGCAGCGAAGGGGGCGCGGACACTGAAGCTTTCTTT. It specifies CASSEGGADTEAFF.

The CDR3 DNA is TGTGCCAGCAACCAGCGGGTTTCCTACGAGCAGTACTTC. It codes for CASNQRVSYEQYF. The V gene is TRBV6-6, the J gene TRBJ2-7; weak D call: TRBD2 (6 bases). The CDR3 is 13 amino acids. Germline assignment: CDR1 MNHNY and CDR2 SVGAGI (reference sequence). Trimming cost V 7 bases and J 1 base, with 11 bases left between them.

This clonotype has more than one count but fewer than ten. V usage is TRBV19 and J usage is TRBJ2-1; D assignment may be TRBD1 or TRBD2 (5 bases each). CDR1 LNHDA and CDR2 SQIVND come from the germline V gene (reference sequence). The length of the CDR3 is 17 residues. Between the trimmed V and J ends, which lost 5 bases and 1 base, there was a span of 18 bases. CDR3: CASSLRTGTRSYNEQFF. For the CDR3, the DNA is TGTGCCAGTAGTTTAAGGACCGGGACGCGTTCCTACAATGAGCAGTTCTTC.

This clonotype was seen at least ten times. This chain links TRBV11-2 with TRBJ2-1, with 7 bases matching TRBD2. The V gene end was trimmed by 2 bases and the J gene end by 4 bases; junction bases not matched to a gene: 14. The length of the CDR3 is 18 residues. CDR1 and CDR2 from the germline V gene are SGHAT and FQNNGV. DNA for the CDR3: TGTGCCAGCAGCTTATTCACGACTAGCTATAGGGGTTACAATGAGCAGTTCTTC. Translated, it gives CASSLFTTSYRGYNEQFF.

The table lists this clonotype with many counts. The chain employs TRBV12-3 or TRBV12-4 and TRBJ2-7; 7 bases agree with TRBD2. This CDR3 has 13 amino acids. J was trimmed by 1 base and V by 4 bases; bases with no gene match: 1. The CDR3 loop is CASSWGGSYEQYF. The CDR3 nucleotides are TGTGCCAGCAGTTGGGGGGGTTCCTACGAGCAGTACTTC.

The genes are TRBV9 and TRBJ1-1; 7 bases fit TRBD1. The V gene end was trimmed by 2 bases and the J gene end by 2 bases; junction bases not matched to a gene: 12. Germline V gene lookup returns CDR1 SGDLS and CDR2 YYNGEE. CDR3 length: 17 residues. The CDR3 protein is CASSVLGGSSLNTEAFF. The CDR3 DNA is TGTGCCAGCAGCGTCTTAGGGGGCTCATCTCTAAACACTGAAGCTTTCTTT.

The chain recombines TRBV6-5 with TRBJ2-2; possibly TRBD1 for D (6 bases). The CDR3 sequence is 16 residues long. Germline V gives CDR1 MNHEY, CDR2 SVGAGI. Trimming stripped 2 bases from V and 5 bases from J, with 15 bases between. CDR3 nucleotide sequence: TGTGCCAGCAGTTACCTCCGACAGGCTCGGACCGGGGAGCTGTTTTTT. This codes for CASSYLRQARTGELFF.

This clonotype was seen ten or more times. The J gene is TRBJ1-4, the V gene TRBV20-1, with D hard to call. V lost 8 bases and J lost 0, with 7 bases in between. The V gene's germline CDR1 is DFQATT and CDR2 SNEGSKA (reference sequence). This CDR3 contains 12 residues. The CDR3 is CSTPPTNEKLFF. As DNA, the CDR3 is TGCAGTACCCCCCCAACTAATGAAAAACTGTTTTTT.

Ten or more counts support this clonotype. The chain is built from TRBV3-1 and TRBJ2-2; D gene uncertain. The CDR3 loop spans 13 amino acids. CDR1 and CDR2 from the germline V gene are LGHDT and YNNKEL (reference sequence). Trimming removed 4 bases at V and 4 bases at J, with 7 bases between. The CDR3 DNA sequence: TGTGCCAGCAGCCGTATGTCCACCGGGGAGCTGTTTTTT. Translation gives CASSRMSTGELFF.

This clonotype was seen more than once but under ten times. This rearrangement joins TRBV12-3 or TRBV12-4 to TRBJ2-4; D unresolved. The V gene lost 5 bases and the J gene lost 0 bases, with 8 bases spanning the gap. The CDR3 has 14 residues. In DNA, the CDR3 is TGTGCCAGCAGTACCCGGGTAGCCAAAAACATTCAGTACTTC. This sequence encodes CASSTRVAKNIQYF.

This clonotype was detected only a few times. The chain recombines TRBV19 with TRBJ2-1; 8 bases map to TRBD2. Germline CDR1 and CDR2: LNHDA and SQIVND (reference sequence). The CDR3 is made up of 14 amino acids. With V trimmed by 7 bases and J by 3 bases, 5 bases remained unmatched. Here the CDR3 reads CASKTSGLYNEQFF. CDR3 DNA: TGTGCCAGTAAAACTAGCGGCCTCTACAATGAGCAGTTCTTC.

The chain carries TRBV29-1 and TRBJ2-7; 7 nucleotides align to TRBD2. The junction had 7 bases not matched to a gene; V was cut back by 6 bases and J by 2 bases. The CDR3 extends over 13 amino acids. Germline-derived CDR1 and CDR2 are SQVTM and ANQGSEA. CDR3 nucleotide sequence: TGCAGCGTGGCAGCGGGGCCCACCTACGAGCAGTACTTC. This sequence encodes CSVAAGPTYEQYF.

This clonotype showed up just a few times. The gene calls are TRBV20-1 and TRBJ2-1, with a possible D match to TRBD2 (6 bases). Germline CDR1 reads DFQATT; CDR2 reads SNEGSKA (reference sequence). Trimming cost V 6 bases and J 0 bases, with 18 bases left between them. This CDR3 comprises 16 residues. The CDR3 DNA reads TGCAGTGCCCCCGTCAGGACTATGAGCTCCTACAATGAGCAGTTCTTC. It codes for CSAPVRTMSSYNEQFF.

This chain joins TRBV4-3 and TRBJ2-1; 11 bases agree with TRBD2. The V segment lost 1 base and the J segment 9 bases; nucleotides outside the gene matches: 5. CDR1 is LGHNA, CDR2 YSLEER, per germline. This CDR3 is built from 15 residues. CDR3 sequence: CASSQVSGRATEQFF. In nucleotides, the CDR3 is TGCGCCAGCAGCCAAGTTAGCGGGAGGGCCACTGAGCAGTTCTTC.

This clonotype has just a few counts. The chain links TRBV12-3 or TRBV12-4 to TRBJ2-7; 9 bases fit TRBD2. The CDR3 sequence is 13 residues long. V gave up 8 bases and J gave up 4 bases; unmatched junction bases: 6. In DNA form, the CDR3 reads TGTGCCAGCCGGACGACTAGCGGATACGAGCAGTACTTC. It translates to CASRTTSGYEQYF.

V is TRBV11-2 and J is TRBJ2-1; D is possibly TRBD2 (6 bases). From germline, CDR1 is SGHAT and CDR2 FQNNGV. This CDR3 contains 15 residues. Trimming took 5 bases from V and 4 from J, leaving 15 bases between them. CDR3 protein: CASSRGYERYNEQFF. The CDR3 DNA is TGTGCCAGCAGCCGGGGGTATGAACGATACAATGAGCAGTTCTTC.

The V and J genes are TRBV6-2 or TRBV6-3 and TRBJ2-1; TRBD2 matches at 12 bases. V was pared by 5 bases and J by 11 bases, with 4 bases of the junction left unmatched. CDR3 length: 13 amino acids. In germline, CDR1 is MNHEY, CDR2 SVGEGT. The CDR3 DNA reads TGTGCCAGCAGTGCTAGCGGGAGGGCCAAGCAGTTCTTC. Protein sequence: CASSASGRAKQFF.

The chain uses TRBV5-1 and TRBJ2-1; the D is unclear. The germline gives CDR1 SGHRS, CDR2 YFSETQ. V gave up 4 bases and J gave up 7 bases, with 18 bases separating them. The CDR3 is made up of 15 amino acids. CDR3 DNA sequence: TGCGCCAGCAGCAAGACCGCCATTTTCCTGAATGAGCAGTTCTTC. As protein: CASSKTAIFLNEQFF.

V gene TRBV11-2 combines with J gene TRBJ2-3; 10 bases fit TRBD2. The CDR3 is made up of 18 amino acids. The germline CDR1 and CDR2 sequences are SGHAT and FQNNGV. The V segment lost 1 base and the J segment 5 bases; nucleotides outside the gene matches: 12. CDR3 DNA: TGTGCCAGCAGCTTAGGGTTTGTTCAGCGGGAGGGAGGAGATACGCAGTATTTT. Its translation is CASSLGFVQREGGDTQYF. Supplemented by reference TRBV11-2 and TRBJ2-3, the full variable domain reads EAGVAQSPRYKIIEKRQSVAFWCNPISGHATLYWYQQILGQGPKLLIQFQNNGVVDDSQLPKDRFSAERLKGVDSTLKIQPAKLEDSAVYLCASSLGFVQREGGDTQYFGPGTRLTVL.

As DNA, the CDR3 is TGCAGTGCTAGGACAGGGGGTAATTCACCCCTCCACTTT. As protein: CSARTGGNSPLHF. The chain has TRBV20-1 and TRBJ1-6, with 9 bases that match TRBD1. V dropped 3 bases and J dropped 6; count of bases not matched to a gene: 0. Germline-derived CDR1 and CDR2 are DFQATT and SNEGSKA (reference sequence). CDR3 length: 13 residues.

This clonotype was seen a handful of times. V is TRBV6-1 and J is TRBJ1-1, with D perhaps matching TRBD1 (5 bases). The CDR3 is made up of 17 amino acids. Trimming pared 5 bases from V and 4 bases from J, leaving 23 bases between. Germline V gene sequence: CDR1 MNHNS, CDR2 SASEGT. In DNA, the CDR3 is TGTGCCAGCAGTACCCCCGCGGGACTGAGGCAGGTCACTGAAGCTTTCTTT. Translating it yields CASSTPAGLRQVTEAFF.

V is TRBV29-1 and J is TRBJ1-2; the D is unclear. The V end lost 4 bases, the J end lost 7 bases, and 10 bases lay between the germline ends. Germline loops: CDR1 SQVTM, CDR2 ANQGSEA. CDR3 size: 11 residues. In nucleotides, the CDR3 is TGCAGCGTTGTGAGGGAACTTGGCTACACCTTC. The encoded protein is CSVVRELGYTF.